This paragraph reports one T cell receptor (beta chain). Its antigen is not known. Noted time point: newly diagnosed GD, antithyroid drugs for less than 3 months. With RNA extracted from PBMCs as input, the TCR library was made. Under American Thyroid Association guidelines, Graves' disease was diagnosed. These data are taken from a study of regulatory T cells in long-lasting Graves disease. Broader study findings: Researchers reported studying only peripheral blood, not thyroid tissue.

TCR beta libraries were built with iRepertoire HTBI primers and Arm-PCR of CDR3 regions. TCRdb fed the multiplex PCR reads into MiXCR, producing one record per CDR3 protein. The profile shows approximately 540,000 distinct CDR3 sequences, approximately 12% of them singletons. The CDR3 is made up of 15 amino acids. The V and J ends lost 5 bases and 0 bases, in that order; junction bases with no gene match: 7. Per germline, CDR1 SQVTM and CDR2 ANQGSEA. This sample was also put to use in a study of T cells in Graves' hyperthyroidism and ophthalmopathy. That source notes: For Graves' hyperthyroidism to be stable, ophthalmopathy could not progress within 18 months. RT-PCR in the first round (using the HTBI primer set) targeted the TCR CDR3.

The sequence came from a woman between 25 and 40 years old with Graves disease. The material sequenced was peripheral blood mononuclear cells (PBMCs), taken at new diagnosis, from a patient treated with antithyroid drugs. The chain joins TRBV29-1 to TRBJ1-2; 9 positions match TRBD1. The CDR3 loop reads CSVLHWDRANYGYTF. The DNA of the CDR3 is TGCAGCGTTCTCCACTGGGACAGGGCTAACTATGGCTACACCTTC.